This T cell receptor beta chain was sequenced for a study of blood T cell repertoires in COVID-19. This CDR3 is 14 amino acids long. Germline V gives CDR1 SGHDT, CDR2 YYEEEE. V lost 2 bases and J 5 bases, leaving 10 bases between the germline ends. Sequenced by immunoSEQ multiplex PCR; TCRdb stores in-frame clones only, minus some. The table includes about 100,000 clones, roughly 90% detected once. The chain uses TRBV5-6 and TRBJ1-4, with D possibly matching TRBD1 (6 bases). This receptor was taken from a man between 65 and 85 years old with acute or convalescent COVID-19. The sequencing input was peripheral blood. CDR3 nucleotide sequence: TGTGCCAGCAGCTTCACAGGGACGAATGAAAAACTGTTTTTT. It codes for CASSFTGTNEKLFF.